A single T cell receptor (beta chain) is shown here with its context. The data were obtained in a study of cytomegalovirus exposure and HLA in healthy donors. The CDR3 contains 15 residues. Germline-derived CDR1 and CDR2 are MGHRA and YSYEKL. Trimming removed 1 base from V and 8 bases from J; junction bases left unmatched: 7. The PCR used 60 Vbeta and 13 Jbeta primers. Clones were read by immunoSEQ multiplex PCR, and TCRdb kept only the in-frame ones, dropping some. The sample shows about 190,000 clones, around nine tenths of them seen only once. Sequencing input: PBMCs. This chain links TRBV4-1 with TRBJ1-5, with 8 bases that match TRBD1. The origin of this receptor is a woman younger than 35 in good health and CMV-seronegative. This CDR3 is CASSQAQGGVEPQHF. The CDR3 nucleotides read TGCGCCAGCAGCCAAGCACAGGGGGGCGTCGAGCCCCAGCATTTT.